This passage covers 25 T cell receptor beta chains from one sample sequenced in a study of blood T cell repertoires in COVID-19. Clones were sequenced by immunoSEQ multiplex PCR, and TCRdb holds only the in-frame ones, with some missing. The table lists about 190,000 clones, 80% to 90% of them singletons. The sequencing input was peripheral blood. These receptors came from a woman younger than 35 who had recovered from COVID-19.

This clone has only a few counts. The rearrangement uses TRBV6-4 and TRBJ1-5; D remains unclear. V was cut by 3 bases and J by 4 bases, with 7 bases left in between. This CDR3 is 13 amino acids long. Germline V lookup: CDR1 MRHNA, CDR2 SNTAGT. The CDR3 sequence is CASSEGPNQPQHF. CDR3 bases: TGTGCCAGCAGTGAGGGCCCGAATCAGCCCCAGCATTTT.

The chain has TRBV5-1 and TRBJ2-3, with 8 bases lining up with TRBD2. Germline values: CDR1 SGHRS, CDR2 YFSETQ. This CDR3 has 16 residues. V trimming: 0 bases; J trimming: 6 bases; junction bases outside the gene matches: 9. DNA of the CDR3: TGCGCCAGCAGCTTGGCCGGGACTAGGAAGAAGGATACGCAGTATTTT. It is translated as CASSLAGTRKKDTQYF.

This chain links TRBV5-8 with TRBJ1-5; 7 positions match TRBD1. The CDR3 is made up of 14 amino acids. The germline V gene encodes CDR1 SGHTS and CDR2 YDEGEE. Trimming took 3 bases from V and 4 from J; bases not matched to a gene: 4. CDR3 in amino acids: CASSWGTANQPQHF. In DNA, the CDR3 is TGTGCCAGCAGCTGGGGGACAGCGAATCAGCCCCAGCATTTT. The whole variable domain, filled in from reference TRBV5-8 and TRBJ1-5, reads EAGVTQSPTHLIKTRGQQATLRCSPISGHTSVYWYQQALGLGLQFLLWYDEGEERNRGNFPPRFSGRQFPNYSSELNVNALELEDSALYLCASSWGTANQPQHFGDGTRLSIL.

J is TRBJ1-4 and V is TRBV7-8, with D perhaps TRBD1 (5 bases). Germline CDR1 and CDR2: SGHVS and FQNEAQ. The CDR3 consists of 16 residues. Trimming removed 2 bases at V and 0 bases at J, with 10 bases between. In nucleotides, the CDR3 is TGTGCCAGCAGCTTACTCCAGGGCGCAACTAATGAAAAACTGTTTTTT. Its translation is CASSLLQGATNEKLFF.

The V and J genes are TRBV27 and TRBJ2-4; 12 bases are shared with TRBD2. This CDR3 region has 16 residues. V gave up 3 bases and J gave up 4 bases; unmatched junction bases: 4. Per germline, CDR1 MNHEY and CDR2 SMNVEV (reference sequence). This CDR3 is CASSLLAGGGKNIQYF. DNA of the CDR3: TGTGCCAGCAGTTTGCTAGCGGGAGGGGGGAAAAACATTCAGTACTTC.

The V and J genes are TRBV30 and TRBJ2-5; 9 bases fit TRBD2. Losses at the gene ends were 0 bases for V and 3 bases for J; bases not matched to a gene: 5. CDR1 GTSNPN and CDR2 SVGIG come from the germline V gene (reference sequence). This CDR3 contains 15 residues. CDR3 amino acids: CAWSVSSGRKETQYF. CDR3 DNA sequence: TGTGCCTGGAGTGTATCGAGCGGGAGGAAAGAGACCCAGTACTTC.

The chain joins TRBV7-2 to TRBJ2-3, with D maybe TRBD2 (5 bases). Between the trimmed V and J ends, which lost 5 bases and 6 bases, there was a span of 18 bases. The CDR3 length is 15 residues. Germline V CDR1 and CDR2: SGHTA, FQGNSA. CDR3 residues: CASSGPGSKVDTQYF. The CDR3 DNA reads TGTGCCAGCAGCGGTCCGGGATCAAAGGTCGATACGCAGTATTTT. Full variable domain (missing parts from reference TRBV7-2 and TRBJ2-3): GAGVSQSPSNKVTEKGKDVELRCDPISGHTALYWYRQSLGQGLEFLIYFQGNSAPDKSGLPSDRFSAERTGGSVSTLTIQRTQQEDSAVYLCASSGPGSKVDTQYFGPGTRLTVL.

This clone was detected only once. This chain connects TRBV15 to TRBJ2-7; possibly TRBD1 for D (6 bases). V was trimmed by 9 bases and J by 5 bases, leaving 23 bases between them. Germline CDR1 reads LNHNV; CDR2 reads YYDKDF (reference sequence). This CDR3 region has 15 residues. CDR3 coding DNA: TGTGCCACTGCAACAGGGATTTCGGGGAGCAACGAGCAGTACTTC. Protein: CATATGISGSNEQYF.

The chain couples TRBV21-1 to TRBJ1-5; the D call of TRBD1 is as the table states it, not checked on the DNA. TRBV21-1 is described as a pseudogene. This CDR3 is 16 amino acids long. Here the CDR3 DNA reads TGTGCCAGCAGCAAACAGTCGAAACCCGAAGATCAGCCCCAGCATTTT. Its protein product is CASSKQSKPEDQPQHF.

The J gene is TRBJ1-2, the V gene TRBV28; 7 nucleotides match TRBD1. This CDR3 is built from 13 residues. V trimming: 6 bases; J trimming: 8 bases; junction bases outside the gene matches: 9. Germline CDR1 MDHEN, CDR2 SYDVKM. For the CDR3, the DNA is TGTGCCAGCAGATACAGGGGAGTTGGCGGCTACACCTTC. Protein: CASRYRGVGGYTF.

The gene calls are TRBV10-3 and TRBJ1-3; D gene uncertain. Trimming took 6 bases from V and 0 from J, leaving 18 bases between them. The CDR3 runs 17 residues. CDR1 and CDR2 from the germline V gene are ENHRY and SYGVKD. CDR3 DNA sequence: TGTGCCATCAGGACCATCCAGAGACGGGACTCTGGAAACACCATATATTTT. This gives the protein CAIRTIQRRDSGNTIYF.

The chain joins TRBV20-1 to TRBJ1-4, with 9 positions matching TRBD1. The V gene's germline CDR1 is DFQATT and CDR2 SNEGSKA (reference sequence). The CDR3 consists of 15 residues. The trim removed 3 bases at V and 5 bases at J, leaving 7 bases unmatched. The CDR3 DNA follows: TGCAGTGCTAGTTTTCGTGGGACAGGGAATGAAAAACTGTTTTTT. Amino acids: CSASFRGTGNEKLFF.

The chain links TRBV6-4 to TRBJ2-7, with D tentatively TRBD1 (6 bases). Trimming left V 7 bases short and J 1 base short, with 17 bases between. Germline V CDR1 and CDR2: MRHNA, SNTAGT. The CDR3 runs to 15 residues. The CDR3 loop is CASKSYRDMSYEQYF. Written as DNA, the CDR3 is TGTGCCAGCAAATCCTACAGGGACATGTCCTACGAGCAGTACTTC.

The chain links TRBV6-2 or TRBV6-3 to TRBJ1-2; the D gene is possibly TRBD1 (5 bases). CDR1 and CDR2 from the germline V gene are MNHEY and SVGEGT. This CDR3 has 13 residues. V shed 6 bases and J shed 1 base, with 9 bases lying between them. CDR3 nucleotides: TGTGCCAGCAGCCAGACAGTTAACTATGGCTACACCTTC. Translating it yields CASSQTVNYGYTF.

The J gene is TRBJ2-3, the V gene TRBV3-1 (or the pseudogene TRBV3-2); D possibly corresponds to TRBD2 (6 bases). The germline V gene encodes CDR1 LGHDT and CDR2 YNNKEL (reference sequence). The CDR3 has 12 residues. Trimming took off 5 bases at V and 9 bases at J, with 12 bases between the two ends. The CDR3 here is CASSSSARTQYF. As DNA, the CDR3 is TGTGCCAGCAGCTCTAGCGCCCGAACGCAGTATTTT.

The chain is built from TRBV11-2 and TRBJ1-5; D gene unclear. Trimming removed 1 base from V and 9 bases from J, with 13 bases in between. The CDR3 contains 14 residues. Germline-derived CDR1 and CDR2 are SGHAT and FQNNGV. CDR3 loop: CASSLGPAVWPQHF. The CDR3 DNA sequence: TGTGCCAGCAGCTTAGGCCCGGCGGTTTGGCCCCAGCATTTT.

This clone came up once. J is TRBJ2-2 and V is TRBV6-5, with 8 bases that match TRBD2. Per germline, CDR1 MNHEY and CDR2 SVGAGI. V trimming: 7 bases; J trimming: 3 bases; junction bases outside the gene matches: 4. This CDR3 is 14 amino acids long. CDR3 sequence (DNA): TGTGCCAGCAAACCGGGACTAGACACCGGGGAGCTGTTTTTT. Its protein is CASKPGLDTGELFF.

The rearrangement joins TRBV5-6 to TRBJ2-3; 12 nucleotides line up with TRBD2. From germline, CDR1 is SGHDT and CDR2 YYEEEE. Trimming cost V 5 bases and J 4 bases; bases outside gene matches: 2. CDR3 size: 14 residues. CDR3 nucleotides: TGTGCCAGCAGGGCTAGCGGGAGGGCAGATACGCAGTATTTT. It is translated as CASRASGRADTQYF.

J is TRBJ1-1 and V is TRBV18; D gene uncertain. From germline, CDR1 is KGHSH and CDR2 LQKENI. V lost 6 bases and J lost 0, with 11 bases in between. The CDR3 is 14 residues long. CDR3 sequence reads: CASSERTVNTEAFF. The CDR3, as DNA: TGTGCCAGCTCCGAGCGGACGGTGAACACTGAAGCTTTCTTT.

In regard to this clone: Mismatch with germline at one junction end may stem from a read error. V and J are TRBV4-1 and TRBJ2-2; no clear D gene. Germline CDR1 and CDR2: MGHRA and YSYEKL. This CDR3 contains 13 residues. CDR3 DNA sequence: TGCGCCCGCAGACGCCTCGGTGCCGGGGAGCTGTTTTTT. Its translation: CARRRLGAGELFF.

The V call is TRBV27, the J call TRBJ1-3; 7 positions match TRBD1. The ends lost 6 bases at V and 2 bases at J; junction bases unmatched: 7. The germline V gene has CDR1 MNHEY and CDR2 SMNVEV (reference sequence). The CDR3 extends over 15 amino acids. As DNA, the CDR3 is TGTGCCAGCAGGCCCACAGGGGCTGCTGGAAACACCATATATTTT. This sequence encodes CASRPTGAAGNTIYF.

The CDR3 bases are TGTGCCAGCAGCTTAGCGGCTAGCGGCTACAATGAGCAGTTCTTC. As protein: CASSLAASGYNEQFF. The chain uses TRBV7-6 and TRBJ2-1; TRBD2 matches 7 bases. The CDR3 consists of 15 residues. V shed 0 bases and J 3 bases; nucleotides not matched to a gene: 2. In germline, CDR1 is SGHVS, CDR2 FNYEAQ.

The chain combines TRBV6-1 with TRBJ1-2; 7 bases agree with TRBD1. This CDR3 has 14 residues. Germline values: CDR1 MNHNS, CDR2 SASEGT. The V and J ends lost 2 bases and 6 bases, in that order; junction bases with no gene match: 6. This CDR3 reads CASSETGRGNGYTF. CDR3 nucleotides: TGTGCCAGCAGTGAAACGGGCAGGGGGAATGGCTACACCTTC.

The count of this clone is one. V and J are TRBV19 and TRBJ1-5; 9 nucleotides agree with TRBD1. CDR3 length equals 15 residues. The germline CDR1 and CDR2 sequences are LNHDA and SQIVND (reference sequence). With 7 bases clipped from V and 4 bases from J, the junction kept 8 bases outside the gene matches. CDR3 amino acids: CASIPMGQGNQPQHF. DNA for the CDR3: TGTGCCAGTATCCCAATGGGACAGGGAAATCAGCCCCAGCATTTT.

The chain uses TRBV7-9 and TRBJ2-5; 7 positions agree with TRBD2. CDR3 length: 15 residues. V lost 3 bases and J lost 5; bases outside the gene matches: 9. Per the germline V gene, CDR1 is SEHNR and CDR2 is FQNEAQ (reference sequence). CDR3 protein: CASSLRGSAAETQYF. DNA for the CDR3: TGTGCCAGCAGCTTGCGGGGGTCAGCGGCCGAGACCCAGTACTTC.